This T cell receptor beta chain was documented in a study of blood T cell repertoires in COVID-19. The study drew participants aged about 18 to 89 years from some 24 US areas. This clone was counted a few times. Trimming cost V 0 bases and J 8 bases, with 17 bases left between them. The germline V gene encodes CDR1 LNHDA and CDR2 SQIVND (reference sequence). The CDR3 is made up of 16 amino acids. Profiling relied on immunoSEQ multiplex PCR, and the TCRdb table lists in-frame clones only, not all of them. The table lists hundreds of thousands of clones, approximately 90% of them singletons, with 2.5% to 3% in the top ten.

Sequenced input: PBMCs or T cells enriched from blood (not recorded which). The chain joins TRBV19 to TRBJ2-1, with a possible D match to TRBD2 (7 bases). This clonotype originated in a woman in her twenties or thirties with acute COVID-19. The chain's CDR3 is CASSIETEGGADEQFF. The CDR3 DNA follows: TGTGCCAGTAGTATAGAAACAGAAGGGGGGGCCGATGAGCAGTTCTTC. The complete variable domain, with remaining parts taken from reference TRBV19 and TRBJ2-1, reads DGGITQSPKYLFRKEGQNVTLSCEQNLNHDAMYWYRQDPGQGLRLIYYSQIVNDFQKGDIAEGYSVSREKKESFPLTVTSAQKNPTAFYLCASSIETEGGADEQFFGPGTRLTVL.